These 16 T cell receptor beta chains were all obtained from the same sample, sequenced in a study of OX40 agonist ivuxolimab in advanced cancers. The assay was immunoSEQ multiplex PCR, and TCRdb's table has in-frame clones only and misses some. The profile covers about 43,000 clones, with approximately 86% appearing a single time and 30% to 35% taken by the ten largest. Material: CD4+ or CD8+ T cells sorted from blood, obtained in a trial of the OX40 agonist ivuxolimab. The receptors come from an adult with an advanced solid tumor such as melanoma, head and neck, liver or kidney cancer.

This clone appeared a single time. The V and J genes are TRBV19 and TRBJ1-5; D not resolved. Germline-derived CDR1 and CDR2 are LNHDA and SQIVND (reference sequence). The CDR3 has 15 residues. V lost 3 bases and J 0 bases, leaving 9 bases between the germline ends. Here the CDR3 reads CASSILENSNQPQHF. As DNA, the CDR3 is TGTGCCAGTAGTATCCTAGAGAATAGCAATCAGCCCCAGCATTTT.

Only one count was recorded for this clone. The chain couples TRBV7-9 to TRBJ2-7, with D maybe TRBD1 (5 bases). The CDR3 extends over 15 amino acids. Trimming took 4 bases from V and 2 from J, leaving 15 bases between them. Germline CDR1 reads SEHNR; CDR2 reads FQNEAQ (reference sequence). The CDR3 nucleotides are TGTGCCAGCAGCTCGTCTGGGGTCAGGGCCTACGAGCAGTACTTC. Residues: CASSSSGVRAYEQYF.

This clone was seen a handful of times. The chain couples TRBV6-5 to TRBJ2-7; 9 bases are shared with TRBD1. Germline CDR1 is MNHEY and CDR2 is SVGAGI. V was pared by 5 bases and J by 3 bases, with 5 bases of the junction left unmatched. The CDR3 loop spans 14 amino acids. The CDR3 nucleotides are TGTGCCAGCAGTACACGACAGGGGGGCTACGAGCAGTACTTC. This codes for CASSTRQGGYEQYF.

J is TRBJ2-1 and V is TRBV5-1; TRBD2 might be the D (5 bases). Germline V gene sequence: CDR1 SGHRS, CDR2 YFSETQ. The CDR3 totals 14 residues. V was shortened by 2 bases and J by 1 base, with 7 bases between the two germline ends. The CDR3 sequence is CASSFEGSYNEQFF. The CDR3 DNA is TGCGCCAGCAGCTTCGAGGGATCCTACAATGAGCAGTTCTTC. Full variable domain (missing parts from reference TRBV5-1 and TRBJ2-1): KAGVTQTPRYLIKTRGQQVTLSCSPISGHRSVSWYQQTPGQGLQFLFEYFSETQRNKGNFPGRFSGRQFSNSRSEMNVSTLELGDSALYLCASSFEGSYNEQFFGPGTRLTVL.

The CDR3 protein is CASSLARGGEKLFF. The CDR3 nucleotides are TGTGCCAGCAGCTTAGCCAGGGGGGGAGAAAAACTGTTTTTT. This chain joins TRBV7-9 and TRBJ1-4, with 7 nucleotides matching TRBD1. J gave up 8 bases and V 0 bases, and 3 bases lay outside the gene matches. Germline loops: CDR1 SEHNR, CDR2 FQNEAQ (reference sequence). The CDR3 extends over 14 amino acids.

The chain carries TRBV19 and TRBJ1-5, with D tentatively TRBD1 (5 bases). This CDR3 region has 15 residues. From germline, CDR1 is LNHDA and CDR2 SQIVND (reference sequence). V was shortened by 5 bases and J by 1 base, with 12 bases between the two germline ends. CDR3 amino acids: CASSQVWGSNQPQHF. As DNA, the CDR3 is TGTGCCAGTAGTCAGGTCTGGGGGAGCAATCAGCCCCAGCATTTT.

This clone has a handful of counts. As DNA, the CDR3 is TGTGCCAGCGTCAAACCGGGGGAAGCTTTCTTT. As protein: CASVKPGEAFF. The chain has TRBV2 and TRBJ1-1; no clear D. CDR1 is SNHLY, CDR2 FYNNEI, per germline. This CDR3 has 11 amino acids. V was clipped by 8 bases and J by 8 bases, with 12 bases between them. The variable domain in full, completed from reference TRBV2 and TRBJ1-1, reads EPEVTQTPSHQVTQMGQEVILRCVPISNHLYFYWYRQILGQKVEFLVSFYNNEISEKSEIFDDQFSVERPDGSNFTLKIRSTKLEDSAMYFCASVKPGEAFFGQGTRLTVV.

The chain employs TRBV7-8 and TRBJ2-5; D is unresolved. The V gene lost 2 bases and the J gene lost 5 bases, with 12 bases spanning the gap. Germline V gene data show CDR1 as SGHVS and CDR2 as FQNEAQ. The CDR3 is 14 amino acids. The CDR3 region is CASSLTGLQETQYF. CDR3 DNA sequence: TGTGCCAGCAGCTTAACTGGGTTGCAGGAGACCCAGTACTTC.

The chain links TRBV18 to TRBJ1-3; 9 nucleotides line up with TRBD1. The CDR3 consists of 17 residues. Germline V gene sequence: CDR1 KGHSH, CDR2 LQKENI. The V gene end was trimmed by 0 bases and the J gene end by 3 bases; junction bases not matched to a gene: 6. The CDR3 coding sequence is TGTGCCAGCTCACCACCGGGACAGGGTGGAGTTGGAAACACCATATATTTT. It codes for CASSPPGQGGVGNTIYF. Supplemented by reference TRBV18 and TRBJ1-3, the full variable domain reads NAGVMQNPRHLVRRRGQEARLRCSPMKGHSHVYWYRQLPEEGLKFMVYLQKENIIDESGMPKERFSAEFPKEGPSILRIQQVVRGDSAAYFCASSPPGQGGVGNTIYFGEGSWLTVV.

V usage is TRBV6-1 and J usage is TRBJ1-2; D is unresolved. The V end was cut by 3 bases, the J end by 3 bases, with 14 bases between. Per germline, CDR1 MNHNS and CDR2 SASEGT. CDR3 length: 15 residues. In nucleotides, the CDR3 is TGTGCCAGCAGTGAGGGCGGCCCTATCCACTATGGCTACACCTTC. Its translation: CASSEGGPIHYGYTF.

Here the CDR3 DNA reads TGTGCCAGCAGCTTTGGCGGGCCTGGAAACACCATATATTTT. Translation: CASSFGGPGNTIYF. V usage is TRBV11-3 and J usage is TRBJ1-3; D uncertain. The V end was cut by 3 bases, the J end by 2 bases, with 8 bases between. CDR1 and CDR2 from the germline V gene are SGHNT and YENEEA. The CDR3 has 14 residues.

This clone came up a few times. The chain uses TRBV9 and TRBJ1-4; D is unclear. This CDR3 has 15 residues. Per germline, CDR1 SGDLS and CDR2 YYNGEE. V was shortened by 0 bases and J by 5 bases, with 11 bases between the two germline ends. The CDR3 is CASSVAGEGNEKLFF. The CDR3 nucleotides read TGTGCCAGCAGCGTAGCCGGCGAGGGAAATGAAAAACTGTTTTTT.

The CDR3: CASSFRQAQRETQYF. In DNA form, the CDR3 reads TGCGCCAGCAGCTTCCGACAGGCCCAGCGGGAGACCCAGTACTTC. The V and J genes are TRBV4-1 and TRBJ2-5; possible D gene TRBD1, 6 bases. V lost 5 bases and J lost 5, with 18 bases in between. Germline V gene data show CDR1 as MGHRA and CDR2 as YSYEKL. The CDR3 contains 15 residues.

The sample holds one count of this clone. The V call is TRBV19, the J call TRBJ2-1; D is uncertain. CDR1 and CDR2 (germline): LNHDA, SQIVND (reference sequence). This CDR3 is 14 amino acids long. Trimming removed 5 bases at V and 8 bases at J, with 16 bases between. CDR3 region: CASSAKYSVYEQFF. The CDR3 region has the DNA TGTGCCAGTAGTGCCAAATATAGTGTATATGAGCAGTTCTTC.

The V call is TRBV19, the J call TRBJ2-1; the D gene is possibly TRBD2 (6 bases). With 4 bases removed from V and 2 bases from J, the gap between germline ends came to 15 bases. Per the germline V gene, CDR1 is LNHDA and CDR2 is SQIVND (reference sequence). CDR3 length equals 16 residues. The CDR3 loop is CASSTPLGLPYNEQFF. For the CDR3, the DNA is TGTGCCAGTAGTACACCCTTGGGACTTCCCTACAATGAGCAGTTCTTC. Full variable domain (outside the CDR3, taken from reference TRBV19 and TRBJ2-1): DGGITQSPKYLFRKEGQNVTLSCEQNLNHDAMYWYRQDPGQGLRLIYYSQIVNDFQKGDIAEGYSVSREKKESFPLTVTSAQKNPTAFYLCASSTPLGLPYNEQFFGPGTRLTVL.

V and J are TRBV9 and TRBJ1-5, with D possibly matching TRBD1 (5 bases). V was shortened by 3 bases and J by 1 base, with 11 bases between the two germline ends. CDR3 length equals 15 residues. Germline CDR1 is SGDLS and CDR2 is YYNGEE. The CDR3 coding sequence is TGTGCCAGCAGCGCGGGGGGGATGAGCAATCAGCCCCAGCATTTT. Its translation: CASSAGGMSNQPQHF.